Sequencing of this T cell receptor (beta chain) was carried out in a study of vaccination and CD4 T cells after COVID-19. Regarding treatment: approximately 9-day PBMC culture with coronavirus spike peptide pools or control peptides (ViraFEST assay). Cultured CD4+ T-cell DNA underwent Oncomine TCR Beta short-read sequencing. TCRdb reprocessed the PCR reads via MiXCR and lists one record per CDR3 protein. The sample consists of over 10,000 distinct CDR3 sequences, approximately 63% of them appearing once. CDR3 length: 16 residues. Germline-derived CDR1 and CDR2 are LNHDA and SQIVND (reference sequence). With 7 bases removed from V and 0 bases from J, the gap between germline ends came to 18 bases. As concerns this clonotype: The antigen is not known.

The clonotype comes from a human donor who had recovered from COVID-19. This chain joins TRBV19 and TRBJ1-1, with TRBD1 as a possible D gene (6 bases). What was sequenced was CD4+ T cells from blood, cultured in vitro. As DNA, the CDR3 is TGTGCCAGTATGGTCCGAACAGGGATCATGAACACTGAAGCTTTCTTT. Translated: CASMVRTGIMNTEAFF.